This record concerns one TCR beta chain sequence. The germline gives CDR1 SEHNR, CDR2 FQNEAQ (reference sequence). Trimming shortened V by 2 bases and J by 4 bases, and 6 bases separated the two germline ends. The length of the CDR3 is 12 residues. This record belongs to a study of cytomegalovirus exposure and HLA in healthy donors. The study ran its PCR with 60 Vbeta and 13 Jbeta primers. Repertoires were generated with immunoSEQ multiplex PCR, while TCRdb's copy carries only in-frame clones and drops some. The repertoire holds around 160,000 clones, 60% to 85% seen once, with 3% in the top ten. Sequencing input: PBMCs. The receptor's source is a man between 40 and 49 years old in good health and CMV-seropositive. The genes are TRBV7-9 and TRBJ2-7; D unclear. The CDR3 is CASSLSGYEQYF. The CDR3 region has the DNA TGTGCCAGCAGCTTATCCGGTTACGAGCAGTACTTC.